This T cell receptor beta chain appears in the sequencing data of a study of radiation and T cells in renal cell carcinoma. Profiled with immunoSEQ multiplex PCR; TCRdb holds only in-frame clones, not every one. The sample contains 140,000 to 150,000 clones, around 89% of which appear only once. The CDR3 is 15 amino acids. Trimming shortened V by 5 bases and J by 6 bases, and 19 bases separated the two germline ends. Germline CDR1 LNHDA, CDR2 SQIVND (reference sequence). Study-level findings and limits: No pretreatment tumor biopsies were available for baseline clonotypes. Top tumor clonotypes rose in blood 2 weeks post-radiation, then contracted.

Stated time point: baseline pretreatment blood. The sample's treatment: 15 Gy SBRT to primary tumor, nephrectomy 4 weeks later. Serial blood draws occurred at baseline and 2 and 4 weeks post-SBRT. The tumor was a clear cell renal cell carcinoma. A word on this clone: Antigen unknown.

The chain is built from TRBV19 and TRBJ1-1; D uncertain. Sample: blood, taken from a patient whose treatment included radiotherapy and nephrectomy. The source is a woman between 65 and 79 years old with renal cell carcinoma. The CDR3: CASSPTVRVVSEAFF. The CDR3 coding sequence is TGTGCCAGTAGTCCAACAGTTCGGGTCGTTTCTGAAGCTTTCTTT.